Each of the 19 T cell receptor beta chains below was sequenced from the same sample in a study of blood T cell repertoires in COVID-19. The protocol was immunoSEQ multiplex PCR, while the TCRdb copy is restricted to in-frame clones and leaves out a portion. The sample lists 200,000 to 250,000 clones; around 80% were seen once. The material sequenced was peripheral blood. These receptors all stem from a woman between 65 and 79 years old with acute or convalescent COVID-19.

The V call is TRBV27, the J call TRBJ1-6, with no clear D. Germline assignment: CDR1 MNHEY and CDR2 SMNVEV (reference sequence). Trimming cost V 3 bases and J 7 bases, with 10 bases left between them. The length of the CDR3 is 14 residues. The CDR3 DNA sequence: TGTGCCAGCAGTTTGGAGGCAGCAAATTCACCCCTCCACTTT. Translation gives CASSLEAANSPLHF.

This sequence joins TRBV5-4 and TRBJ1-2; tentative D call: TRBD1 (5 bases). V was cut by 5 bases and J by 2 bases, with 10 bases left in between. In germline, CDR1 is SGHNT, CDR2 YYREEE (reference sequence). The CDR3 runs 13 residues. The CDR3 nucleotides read TGTGCCAGCAGGGGGCAATTAAACTATGGCTACACCTTC. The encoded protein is CASRGQLNYGYTF.

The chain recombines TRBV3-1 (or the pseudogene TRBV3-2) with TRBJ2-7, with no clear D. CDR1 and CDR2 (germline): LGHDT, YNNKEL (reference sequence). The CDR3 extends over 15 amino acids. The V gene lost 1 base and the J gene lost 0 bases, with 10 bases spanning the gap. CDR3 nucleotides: TGTGCCAGCAGCCAAGGTCAGAGGAGCTCCTACGAGCAGTACTTC. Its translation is CASSQGQRSSYEQYF.

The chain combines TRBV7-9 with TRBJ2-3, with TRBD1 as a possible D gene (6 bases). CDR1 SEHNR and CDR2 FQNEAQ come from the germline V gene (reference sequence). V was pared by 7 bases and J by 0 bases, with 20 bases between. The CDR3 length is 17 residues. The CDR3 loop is CASILGDNSPSTDTQYF. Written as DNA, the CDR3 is TGTGCCAGCATCCTTGGGGACAATTCTCCTAGCACAGATACGCAGTATTTT.

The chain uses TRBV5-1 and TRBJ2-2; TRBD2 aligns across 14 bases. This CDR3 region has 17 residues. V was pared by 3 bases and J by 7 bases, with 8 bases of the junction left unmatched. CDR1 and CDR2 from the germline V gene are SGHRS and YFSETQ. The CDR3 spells CASSSTSGGARGGELFF. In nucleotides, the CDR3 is TGCGCCAGCAGCTCGACTAGCGGGGGGGCCCGTGGCGGGGAGCTGTTTTTT.

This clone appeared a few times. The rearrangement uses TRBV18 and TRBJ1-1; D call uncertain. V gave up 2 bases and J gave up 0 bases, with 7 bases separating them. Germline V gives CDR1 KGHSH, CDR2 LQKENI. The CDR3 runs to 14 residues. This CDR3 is CASSPSQVNTEAFF. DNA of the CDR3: TGTGCCAGCTCACCATCCCAGGTGAACACTGAAGCTTTCTTT.

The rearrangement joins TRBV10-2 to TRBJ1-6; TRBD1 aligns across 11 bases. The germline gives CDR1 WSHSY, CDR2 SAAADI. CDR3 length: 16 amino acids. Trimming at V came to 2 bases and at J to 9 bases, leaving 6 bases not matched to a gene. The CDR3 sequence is CASSEMGGQGASPLHF. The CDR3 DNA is TGCGCCAGCAGTGAGATGGGCGGACAGGGGGCTTCACCCCTCCACTTT.

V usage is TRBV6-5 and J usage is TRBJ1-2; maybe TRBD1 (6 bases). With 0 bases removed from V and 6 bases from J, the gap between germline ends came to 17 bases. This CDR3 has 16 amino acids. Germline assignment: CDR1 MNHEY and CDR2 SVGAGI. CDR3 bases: TGTGCCAGCAGTTACTCGAGTAACAGGGATCGGGATGGCTACACCTTC. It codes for CASSYSSNRDRDGYTF.

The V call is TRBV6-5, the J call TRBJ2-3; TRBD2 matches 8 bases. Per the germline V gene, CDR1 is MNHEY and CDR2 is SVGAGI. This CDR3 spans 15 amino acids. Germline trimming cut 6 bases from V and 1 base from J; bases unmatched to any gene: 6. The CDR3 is CASRSRGVGTDTQYF. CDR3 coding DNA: TGTGCCAGCAGGTCGCGGGGGGTAGGCACAGATACGCAGTATTTT.

The CDR3 coding sequence is TGTGCCAGCAGGATGGCAGCTAACTATGGCTACACCTTC. It yields the protein CASRMAANYGYTF. The gene calls are TRBV28 and TRBJ1-2; D not resolved. This CDR3 contains 13 residues. Trimming pared 6 bases from V and 0 bases from J, leaving 8 bases between. The V gene's germline CDR1 is MDHEN and CDR2 SYDVKM.

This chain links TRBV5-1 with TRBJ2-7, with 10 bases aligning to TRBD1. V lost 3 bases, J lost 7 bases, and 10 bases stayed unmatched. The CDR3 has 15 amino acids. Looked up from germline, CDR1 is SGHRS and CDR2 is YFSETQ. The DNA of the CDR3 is TGCGCCAGCAGCTGGGGGACAGGGGTAAGAGGTGAGCAGTACGTC. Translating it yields CASSWGTGVRGEQYV.

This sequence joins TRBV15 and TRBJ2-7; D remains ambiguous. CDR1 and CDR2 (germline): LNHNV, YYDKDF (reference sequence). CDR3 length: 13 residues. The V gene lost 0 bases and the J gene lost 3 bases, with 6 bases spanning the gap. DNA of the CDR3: TGTGCCACCAGCAGAGATGCGAACTACGAGCAGTACGTC. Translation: CATSRDANYEQYV.

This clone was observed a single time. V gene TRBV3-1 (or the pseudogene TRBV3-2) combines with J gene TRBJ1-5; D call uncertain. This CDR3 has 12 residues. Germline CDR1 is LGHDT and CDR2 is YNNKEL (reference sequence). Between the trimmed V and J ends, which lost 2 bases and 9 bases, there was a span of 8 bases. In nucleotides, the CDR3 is TGTGCCAGCAGCCAAAACGGTCCGCCCCAGCATTTT. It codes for CASSQNGPPQHF.

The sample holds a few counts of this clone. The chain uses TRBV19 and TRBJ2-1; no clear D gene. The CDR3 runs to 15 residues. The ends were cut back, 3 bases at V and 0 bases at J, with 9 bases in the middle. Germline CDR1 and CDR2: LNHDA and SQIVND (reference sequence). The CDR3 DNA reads TGTGCCAGTAGTATGAGACATAGCTCCTACAATGAGCAGTTCTTC. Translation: CASSMRHSSYNEQFF.

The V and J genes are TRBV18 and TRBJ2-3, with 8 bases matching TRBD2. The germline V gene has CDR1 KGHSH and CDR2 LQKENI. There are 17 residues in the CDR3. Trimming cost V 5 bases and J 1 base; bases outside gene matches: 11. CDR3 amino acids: CASSTRSSGGGTDTQYF. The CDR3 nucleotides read TGTGCCAGCTCAACACGGTCAAGCGGGGGCGGCACAGATACGCAGTATTTT.

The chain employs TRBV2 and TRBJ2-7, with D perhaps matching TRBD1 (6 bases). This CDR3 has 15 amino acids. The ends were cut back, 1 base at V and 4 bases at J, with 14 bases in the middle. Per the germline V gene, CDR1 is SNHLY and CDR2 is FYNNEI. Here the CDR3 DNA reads TGTGCCAGCAGTGAAGGGGGTAGGACAGCTTACGAGCAGTACTTC. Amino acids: CASSEGGRTAYEQYF.

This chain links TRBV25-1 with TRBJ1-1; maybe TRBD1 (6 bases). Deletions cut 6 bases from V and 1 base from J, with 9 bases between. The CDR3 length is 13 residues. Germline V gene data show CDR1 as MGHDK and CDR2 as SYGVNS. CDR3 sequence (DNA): TGTGCCAGCAGGGGACACGCGAACACTGAAGCTTTCTTT. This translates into CASRGHANTEAFF.

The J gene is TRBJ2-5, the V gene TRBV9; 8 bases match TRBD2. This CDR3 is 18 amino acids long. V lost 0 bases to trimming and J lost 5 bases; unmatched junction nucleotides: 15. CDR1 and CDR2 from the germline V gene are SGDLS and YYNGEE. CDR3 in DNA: TGTGCCAGCAGCGTAGCCTCGGTAGGTAGCGGGACCATGGAGACCCAGTACTTC. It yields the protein CASSVASVGSGTMETQYF.

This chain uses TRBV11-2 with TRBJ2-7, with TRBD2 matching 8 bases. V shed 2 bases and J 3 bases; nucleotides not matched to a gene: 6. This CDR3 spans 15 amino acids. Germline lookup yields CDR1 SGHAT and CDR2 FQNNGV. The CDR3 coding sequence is TGTGCCAGCAGCTTACGGGGGGCGGGAGGCTACGAGCAGTACTTC. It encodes CASSLRGAGGYEQYF.